Below are 8 T cell receptor beta chains sequenced from a single sample in a study of cytomegalovirus exposure and HLA in healthy donors. In the PCR, 60 Vbeta and 13 Jbeta primers were used. Sequencing was performed with immunoSEQ multiplex PCR; in TCRdb, only in-frame clones are kept and a portion is missing. The profile shows over 100,000 clones, around 70% of them singletons. Sequenced input: PBMCs. These receptors were collected from a man aged 35 to 55 in good health and CMV-seropositive.

The chain couples TRBV7-9 to TRBJ2-1; D is possibly TRBD2 (6 bases). V lost 2 bases, J lost 6 bases, and 17 bases lay in between. The CDR3 spans 16 residues. Germline CDR1 and CDR2: SEHNR and FQNEAQ (reference sequence). The CDR3 is CASSLIQGGKANEQFF. The CDR3 DNA reads as TGTGCCAGCAGCTTAATTCAGGGCGGGAAGGCCAATGAGCAGTTCTTC. The full variable domain, completed using reference TRBV7-9 and TRBJ2-1, is DTGVSQNPRHKITKRGQNVTFRCDPISEHNRLYWYRQTLGQGPEFLTYFQNEAQLEKSRLLSDRFSAERPKGSFSTLEIQRTEQGDSAMYLCASSLIQGGKANEQFFGPGTRLTVL.

J is TRBJ2-2 and V is TRBV5-1, with TRBD2 identical over 7 bases. Germline loops: CDR1 SGHRS, CDR2 YFSETQ. This CDR3 comprises 20 residues. The V gene end was trimmed by 2 bases and the J gene end by 0 bases; junction bases not matched to a gene: 16. CDR3 residues: CASSLGLGSGDSTNTGELFF. In DNA, the CDR3 is TGCGCCAGCAGCTTAGGGTTGGGAAGCGGGGACTCGACGAACACCGGGGAGCTGTTTTTT.

The rearrangement uses TRBV28 and TRBJ1-1; D might be TRBD1 (6 bases). V was cut by 4 bases and J by 5 bases, with 8 bases left in between. Germline CDR1 MDHEN, CDR2 SYDVKM. This CDR3 contains 12 residues. CDR3 sequence reads: CASSSGVTEAFF. The CDR3 region has the DNA TGTGCCAGCAGTTCAGGGGTTACTGAAGCTTTCTTT.

The CDR3 region has the DNA TGCGCCAGCAGCTTGGATCTAGCGGGAGCCTACGAGCAGTACTTC. This gives the protein CASSLDLAGAYEQYF. This chain joins TRBV5-1 and TRBJ2-5; TRBD2 matches at 10 bases. The J call may be incorrect, as the DNA end agrees better with TRBJ2-7. CDR3 length: 15 amino acids. Looked up from germline, CDR1 is SGHRS and CDR2 is YFSETQ.

This chain joins TRBV2 and TRBJ1-1, with D perhaps TRBD1 (6 bases). Germline assignment: CDR1 SNHLY and CDR2 FYNNEI. V was cut by 5 bases and J by 1 base, with 8 bases left in between. The CDR3 sequence is 13 residues long. CDR3: CASSLGQNTEAFF. CDR3 in DNA: TGTGCCAGCAGTTTGGGACAGAACACTGAAGCTTTCTTT.

The rearrangement links TRBV7-8 to TRBJ2-3; TRBD2 aligns across 11 bases. Germline V gene lookup returns CDR1 SGHVS and CDR2 FQNEAQ. This CDR3 contains 15 residues. The V gene end was trimmed by 3 bases and the J gene end by 4 bases; junction bases not matched to a gene: 3. The CDR3 is CASSFRLAGPDTQYF. The CDR3 region has the DNA TGTGCCAGCAGCTTCCGACTAGCGGGACCAGATACGCAGTATTTT.

V gene TRBV27 combines with J gene TRBJ2-4; 8 nucleotides agree with TRBD2. The CDR3 has 13 residues. Losses at the gene ends were 3 bases for V and 6 bases for J; bases not matched to a gene: 1. Germline assignment: CDR1 MNHEY and CDR2 SMNVEV (reference sequence). The CDR3 region is CASSLSGGNIQYF. Written as DNA, the CDR3 is TGTGCCAGCAGTTTGAGCGGGGGAAACATTCAGTACTTC.

This chain connects TRBV6-6 to TRBJ2-5, with TRBD2 matching over 11 bases. The J call may be in error: the DNA end matches TRBJ2-7 better. CDR1 and CDR2 (germline): MNHNY, SVGAGI (reference sequence). The CDR3 sequence is 15 residues long. CDR3 in amino acids: CASSYRLAGGNEQYF. Here the CDR3 DNA reads TGTGCCAGCAGTTACAGGCTAGCGGGAGGCAACGAGCAGTACTTC.